This entry is about one T cell receptor (beta chain). Its antigen is still unknown. Per-base quality was not reported, and no clone a single base away is much larger than it. The library was prepared using PCR. At the Johns Hopkins FTIC core, DNA from the cultured CD4+ T cells underwent TCR sequencing with the Oncomine TCR Beta short-read assay. The QIAamp micro DNA kit was used to extract genomic DNA from the cultured CD4+ T cells. The Oncomine TCR Beta libraries from cultured CD4+ T cells were pooled using unique dual indexes and then sequenced on an Illumina iSeq 100. The source study handled its data this way. Non-productive sequences were removed, and CDR3s not starting with C, not ending with F or W, or shorter than 7 amino acids were discarded. Antigen-specific clonotypes were identified with the MANAFEST web application by comparing peptide-stimulated wells with reference and other culture wells. An FDR below 0.05, an odds ratio above 5, and a productive frequency above 0.1% in at least two of three replicate wells were required for clones to be considered positive. Clonotypes that were significantly expanded in both SARS-CoV-2 spike wells and at least one common cold coronavirus spike condition were defined as cross-reactive. Similarity between CDR3 sequences was evaluated in R version 3.6.1 using Levenshtein distances (stringdist) and unrooted phylogenetic trees (ape). TCRdb applied fastp at Q25 and MiXCR to the public reads, then kept only in-frame beta chains. Each CDR3 protein appears once, grouped with its most common genes and DNA. Here the V and J calls rest on TCRdb's processing, not on the authors' analysis. For this sample there are more than 13,000 distinct CDR3 sequences; roughly 26% appear just once. The ten top clones hold over 15% of the sample.

This sample is part of a study of vaccination and CD4 T cells after COVID-19 (dated by TCRdb to 2021 to 2024). Concerning the study at large: Convalescent patients had a positive SARS-CoV-2 result on nasal swab PCR, and of these patients, several had mild disease and one had severe disease. For stimulating the cultures, overlapping spike peptide pools were used, derived from SARS-CoV-2 as well as from the common cold coronaviruses HCoV-NL63, HCoV-OC43 and HCoV-229E. Post-COVID blood samples were collected from convalescent patients a median of roughly 100 days after diagnosis, with a range of about 30 to 161 days. Six males and four females were included in the convalescent cohort, with two Hispanic individuals, seven Caucasians, two Asians and one multiracial person represented. Post-vaccine blood samples were collected a median of 72 days after the second vaccine dose, ranging from roughly 13 to 241 days. Participants received two doses of either the Pfizer-BioNTech BNT162b2 vaccine (n=8) or the Moderna mRNA-1273 vaccine (n=2). Control cultures used a CEFX viral epitope pool as positive control, an HIV-1 Nef peptide pool as negative control, or no peptide. The spike-specific CD4+ TCR repertoire was compared before and after mRNA vaccination in around ten COVID-19 convalescent patients and several infection-naive healthy vaccine recipients. What the research found in general, with its limitations: Nearly all vaccine-specific clones in convalescent patients (304 of 307) were mono-reactive for SARS-CoV-2 spike rather than cross-reactive with common cold coronaviruses. Only a relatively small number of convalescent patients were included in the study, and early timepoints following natural infection were not analyzed. Among the post-vaccine SARS-CoV-2-reactive clones in convalescent patients, a median 86.3% showed up only after vaccination, which suggests vaccine-specific priming. The median count of SARS-CoV-2-reactive clonotypes went up from 21 after infection to 38 after vaccination, although the change was not significant.

Taken with the paper, the label for treatment or condition translates to: roughly 11-day PBMC culture with coronavirus spike peptide pools or control peptides (ViraFEST assay). The ViraFEST assay was used in the study, in which antigen-specific T cells were expanded with peptide pools and expanded clonotypes were subsequently identified by TCR sequencing. The positive SARS-CoV-2 PCR tests of the convalescent patients were dated from March to December 2020, before the Alpha, Beta and Delta variants emerged in the United States. Roughly 2.1 million PBMCs per well were cultured in IMDM with approximately 5.2% human AB serum and approximately 9.1 IU/ml IL-2, plus 10 ug/ml peptide pools. Half of the culture medium was replaced with fresh IL-2-containing medium on days 3 and 7. Once the cells had been in culture for 9 to 10 days, the EasySep CD4+ T cell isolation kit was used to isolate CD4+ T cells by negative selection. Ficoll-Paque Plus gradient centrifugation was used to isolate PBMCs from whole blood, and the isolated PBMCs were then either used fresh or cryopreserved at -140C. Triplicate wells were generally used for each culture condition.

Material: CD4+ T cells from blood, cultured in vitro, obtained after SARS-CoV-2 vaccination. This sequence was found in a human donor who had recovered from COVID-19.

The nucleotide sequence reads TGTGCCAGCAGCCCCAGGGGACTATACACAGATACGCAGTATTTT. Protein translation: CASSPRGLYTDTQYF. The chain employs TRBV6-2 or TRBV6-3 and TRBJ2-3; TRBD2 could be the D gene, as 7 bases match. The CDR3 covers 15 residues, taking in both the cysteine and the phenylalanine. Solely the CDR3 DNA is kept, with 45 bases framed from the first base. The junction shows trimming of 6 bases on V and 2 bases on J, plus 15 bases between the germline ends. The germline V gene yields MNHEY for CDR1 and SVGEGT for CDR2.